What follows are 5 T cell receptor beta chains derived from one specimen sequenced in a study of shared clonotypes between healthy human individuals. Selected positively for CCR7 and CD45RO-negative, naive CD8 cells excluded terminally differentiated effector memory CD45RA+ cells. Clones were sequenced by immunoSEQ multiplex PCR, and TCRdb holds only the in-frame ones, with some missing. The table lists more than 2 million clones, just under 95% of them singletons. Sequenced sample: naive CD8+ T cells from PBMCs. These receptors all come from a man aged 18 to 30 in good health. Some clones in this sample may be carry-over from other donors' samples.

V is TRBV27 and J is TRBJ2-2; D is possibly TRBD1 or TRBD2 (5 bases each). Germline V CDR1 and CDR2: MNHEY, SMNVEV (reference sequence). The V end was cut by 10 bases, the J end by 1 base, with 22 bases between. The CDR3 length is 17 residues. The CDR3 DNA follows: TGTGCCAACGCTCGTGGCCCCGGGGCGGGGAACACCGGGGAGCTGTTTTTT. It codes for CANARGPGAGNTGELFF.

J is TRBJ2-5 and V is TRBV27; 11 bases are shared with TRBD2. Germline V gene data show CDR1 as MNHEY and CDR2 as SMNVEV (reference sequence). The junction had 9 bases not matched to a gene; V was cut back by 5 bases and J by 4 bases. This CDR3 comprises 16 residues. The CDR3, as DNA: TGTGCCAGCAGTCTATACCCCCTAGCGGGAGGAGAGACCCAGTACTTC. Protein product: CASSLYPLAGGETQYF.

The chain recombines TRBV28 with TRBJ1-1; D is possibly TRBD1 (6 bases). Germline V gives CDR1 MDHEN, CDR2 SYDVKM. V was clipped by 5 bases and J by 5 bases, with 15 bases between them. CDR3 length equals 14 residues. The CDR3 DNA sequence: TGTGCCAGCAGTCCACCCTTCCAGGGGACTGAAGCTTTCTTT. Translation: CASSPPFQGTEAFF.

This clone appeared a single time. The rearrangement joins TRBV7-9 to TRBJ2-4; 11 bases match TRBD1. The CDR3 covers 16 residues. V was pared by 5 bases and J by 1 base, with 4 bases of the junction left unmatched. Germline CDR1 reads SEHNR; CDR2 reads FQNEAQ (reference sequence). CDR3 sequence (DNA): TGTGCCAGCAGCCCGGGACAGGGGGAGGCCAAAAACATTCAGTACTTC. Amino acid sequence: CASSPGQGEAKNIQYF.

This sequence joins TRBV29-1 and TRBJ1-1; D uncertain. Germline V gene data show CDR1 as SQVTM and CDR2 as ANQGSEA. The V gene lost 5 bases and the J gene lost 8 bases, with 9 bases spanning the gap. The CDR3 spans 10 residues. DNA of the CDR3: TGCAGCGTTCTAACAGTGGAAGCTTTCTTT. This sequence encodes CSVLTVEAFF. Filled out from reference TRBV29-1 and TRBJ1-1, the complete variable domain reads SAVISQKPSRDICQRGTSLTIQCQVDSQVTMMFWYRQQPGQSLTLIATANQGSEATYESGFVIDKFPISRPNLTFSTLTVSNMSPEDSSIYLCSVLTVEAFFGQGTRLTVV.